Below are 12 T cell receptor beta chains sequenced from a single sample in a study of blood T cell repertoires in COVID-19. Assay used: immunoSEQ multiplex PCR; TCRdb lists only in-frame clones, some missing. Here the sample spans approximately 490,000 clones, approximately 86% being singletons. Sequencing was carried out using PBMCs or T cells enriched from blood (not recorded which). These receptors were collected from a woman aged 55-70 years who had recovered from COVID-19.

The rearrangement uses TRBV27 and TRBJ1-1; 9 nucleotides match TRBD1. There are 20 residues in the CDR3. Germline values: CDR1 MNHEY, CDR2 SMNVEV (reference sequence). The V gene end was trimmed by 2 bases and the J gene end by 1 base; junction bases not matched to a gene: 17. This CDR3 reads CASSLAAGQGLRGGNTEAFF. DNA for the CDR3: TGTGCCAGCAGTTTAGCCGCGGGACAGGGTCTCCGAGGAGGGAACACTGAAGCTTTCTTT.

V usage is TRBV7-6 and J usage is TRBJ2-3; maybe TRBD1 (7 bases). Germline V gives CDR1 SGHVS, CDR2 FNYEAQ. V lost 5 bases to trimming and J lost 6 bases, with 18 bases between them. This CDR3 is built from 15 residues. CDR3 sequence: CASSAAGGPGDTQYF. The DNA for the CDR3 is TGTGCCAGCAGCGCTGCAGGGGGGCCCGGCGATACGCAGTATTTT.

V gene TRBV21-1 combines with J gene TRBJ1-2. TRBV21-1 is noted as a pseudogene. The CDR3 covers 10 residues. CDR3 coding DNA: TGTGCCAGCAGCAAGCGAGGCTACACCTTC. Protein: CASSKRGYTF.

The chain joins TRBV9 to TRBJ1-3; D remains unclear. The V gene lost 0 bases and the J gene lost 0 bases, with 10 bases spanning the gap. Per the germline V gene, CDR1 is SGDLS and CDR2 is YYNGEE. The CDR3 runs to 16 residues. DNA of the CDR3: TGTGCCAGCAGCGTAGATTCAGGCCTCTCTGGAAACACCATATATTTT. This sequence encodes CASSVDSGLSGNTIYF.

The chain couples TRBV21-1 to TRBJ1-3; the D segment call TRBD1 is taken from the table without a DNA check. TRBV21-1 is labeled a pseudogene. The CDR3 covers 17 residues. The CDR3: CASSNHRGTRSGNTIYF. Written as DNA, the CDR3 is TGTGCCAGCAGCAACCACAGGGGGACCAGATCTGGAAACACCATATATTTT.

The chain links TRBV27 to TRBJ1-1, with D tentatively TRBD1 (5 bases). This CDR3 region has 16 residues. V dropped 0 bases and J dropped 0 bases, with 11 bases sitting between them. CDR1 and CDR2 from the germline V gene are MNHEY and SMNVEV (reference sequence). Here the CDR3 DNA reads TGTGCCAGCAGTTTATCAGGAGGGACCATGAACACTGAAGCTTTCTTT. Its protein product is CASSLSGGTMNTEAFF.

The gene calls are TRBV10-3 and TRBJ1-5, with TRBD1 matching 7 bases. The junction had 6 bases not matched to a gene; V was cut back by 6 bases and J by 7 bases. There are 13 residues in the CDR3. Germline CDR1 and CDR2: ENHRY and SYGVKD. Here the CDR3 reads CAIRRGLGQPQHF. CDR3 bases: TGTGCCATCAGAAGGGGGCTCGGGCAGCCCCAGCATTTT.

The J gene is TRBJ1-2, the V gene TRBV24-1; TRBD1 might be the D (5 bases). Germline values: CDR1 KGHDR, CDR2 SFDVKD. The CDR3 runs to 13 residues. The V and J ends lost 4 bases and 8 bases respectively, with 13 bases between them. The chain's CDR3 is CATSDPGQKGYTF. The CDR3 DNA reads TGTGCCACCAGTGACCCCGGACAAAAGGGCTACACCTTC.

V gene TRBV2 combines with J gene TRBJ2-1, with D possibly matching TRBD1 (5 bases). V lost 6 bases to trimming and J lost 2 bases, with 29 bases between them. The V gene's germline CDR1 is SNHLY and CDR2 FYNNEI. This CDR3 region has 20 residues. The CDR3 nucleotides are TGTGCCAGCAGCGAACCCCGCTCGGCCGGACAAACCCAGACCTACAATGAGCAGTTCTTC. It translates to CASSEPRSAGQTQTYNEQFF.

The chain is built from TRBV5-1 and TRBJ1-1, with TRBD1 as a possible D gene (6 bases). In germline, CDR1 is SGHRS, CDR2 YFSETQ. Trimming cost V 2 bases and J 7 bases, with 12 bases left between them. The CDR3 runs to 13 residues. The CDR3 sequence is CASSFRAGDEAFF. The DNA of the CDR3 is TGCGCCAGCAGCTTCCGTGCAGGGGATGAAGCTTTCTTT.

The CDR3 coding sequence is TGTGCCAGCAGCCAAGCCCAGACAGGTGGCTACACCTTC. Translating it yields CASSQAQTGGYTF. This sequence joins TRBV3-1 (or the pseudogene TRBV3-2) and TRBJ1-2, with a weak D call TRBD1 (6 bases). Germline lookup yields CDR1 LGHDT and CDR2 YNNKEL (reference sequence). This CDR3 comprises 13 residues. Deletions cut 1 base from V and 7 bases from J, with 10 bases between.

J is TRBJ2-5 and V is TRBV7-2; no clear D. The CDR3 has 14 residues. Trimming shortened V by 2 bases and J by 2 bases, and 9 bases separated the two germline ends. Germline V CDR1 and CDR2: SGHTA, FQGNSA. Here the CDR3 reads CASSLSVFQETQYF. The CDR3 coding sequence is TGTGCCAGCAGCTTAAGCGTTTTTCAAGAGACCCAGTACTTC. The full variable domain, rest sourced from reference TRBV7-2 and TRBJ2-5, is GAGVSQSPSNKVTEKGKDVELRCDPISGHTALYWYRQSLGQGLEFLIYFQGNSAPDKSGLPSDRFSAERTGGSVSTLTIQRTQQEDSAVYLCASSLSVFQETQYFGPGTRLLVL.